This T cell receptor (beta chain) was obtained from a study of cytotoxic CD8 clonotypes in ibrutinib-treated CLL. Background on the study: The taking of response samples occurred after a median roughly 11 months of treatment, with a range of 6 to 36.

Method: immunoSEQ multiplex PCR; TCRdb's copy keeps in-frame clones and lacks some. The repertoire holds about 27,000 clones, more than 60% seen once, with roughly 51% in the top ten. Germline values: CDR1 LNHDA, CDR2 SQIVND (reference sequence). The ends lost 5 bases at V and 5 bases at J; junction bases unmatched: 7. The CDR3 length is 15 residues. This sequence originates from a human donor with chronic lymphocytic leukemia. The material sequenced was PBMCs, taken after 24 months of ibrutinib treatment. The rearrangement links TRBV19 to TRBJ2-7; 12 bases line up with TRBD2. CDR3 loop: CASSLIGLAGNEQYF. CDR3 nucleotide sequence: TGTGCCAGTAGTCTCATCGGACTAGCGGGAAACGAGCAGTACTTC.